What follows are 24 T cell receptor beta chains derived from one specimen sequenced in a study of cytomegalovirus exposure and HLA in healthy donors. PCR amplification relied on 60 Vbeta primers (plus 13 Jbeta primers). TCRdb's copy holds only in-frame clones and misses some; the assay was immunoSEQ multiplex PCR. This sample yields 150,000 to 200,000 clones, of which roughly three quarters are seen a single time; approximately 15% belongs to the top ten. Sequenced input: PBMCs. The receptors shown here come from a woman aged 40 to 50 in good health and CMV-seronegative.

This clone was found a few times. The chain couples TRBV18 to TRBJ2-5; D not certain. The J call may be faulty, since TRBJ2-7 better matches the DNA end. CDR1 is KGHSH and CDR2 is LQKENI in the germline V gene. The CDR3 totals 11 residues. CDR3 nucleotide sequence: TGTGCCAGCTCACCCGGGTACGAGCAGTACTTC. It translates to CASSPGYEQYF.

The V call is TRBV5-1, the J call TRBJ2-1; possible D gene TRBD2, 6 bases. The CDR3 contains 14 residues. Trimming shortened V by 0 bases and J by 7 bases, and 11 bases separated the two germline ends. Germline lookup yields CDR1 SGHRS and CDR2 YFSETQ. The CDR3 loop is CASSLEVTSNEQFF. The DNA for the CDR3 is TGCGCCAGCAGCTTGGAGGTGACTAGTAATGAGCAGTTCTTC.

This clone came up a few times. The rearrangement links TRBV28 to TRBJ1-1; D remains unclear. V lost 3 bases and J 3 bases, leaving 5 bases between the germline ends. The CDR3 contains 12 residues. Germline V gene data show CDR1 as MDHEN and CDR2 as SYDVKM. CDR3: CASSFVDTEAFF. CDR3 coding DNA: TGTGCCAGCAGTTTTGTAGACACTGAAGCTTTCTTT.

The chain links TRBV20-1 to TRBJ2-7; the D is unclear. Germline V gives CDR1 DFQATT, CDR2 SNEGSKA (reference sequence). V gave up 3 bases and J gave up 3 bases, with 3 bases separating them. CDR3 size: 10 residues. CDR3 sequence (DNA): TGCAGTGCTAGTTACTACGAGCAGTACTTC. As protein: CSASYYEQYF.

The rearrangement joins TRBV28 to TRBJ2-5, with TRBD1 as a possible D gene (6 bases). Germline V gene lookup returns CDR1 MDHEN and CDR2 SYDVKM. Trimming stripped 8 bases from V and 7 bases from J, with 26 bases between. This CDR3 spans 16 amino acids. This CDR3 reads CASRETDRYLRGTQYF. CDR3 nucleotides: TGTGCCAGCCGAGAAACGGACAGATACCTTCGGGGGACCCAGTACTTC.

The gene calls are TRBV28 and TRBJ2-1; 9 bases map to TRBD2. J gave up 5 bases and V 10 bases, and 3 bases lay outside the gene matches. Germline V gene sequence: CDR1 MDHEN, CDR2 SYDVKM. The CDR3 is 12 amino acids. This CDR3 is CATTSGNNEQFF. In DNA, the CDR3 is TGTGCCACGACTAGCGGAAACAATGAGCAGTTCTTC.

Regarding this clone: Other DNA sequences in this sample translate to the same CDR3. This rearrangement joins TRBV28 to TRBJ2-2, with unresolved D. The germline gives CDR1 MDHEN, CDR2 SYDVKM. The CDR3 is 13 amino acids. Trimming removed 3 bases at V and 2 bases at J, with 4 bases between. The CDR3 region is CASSFQNTGELFF. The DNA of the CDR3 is TGTGCCAGCAGTTTTCAAAACACCGGGGAGCTGTTTTTT.

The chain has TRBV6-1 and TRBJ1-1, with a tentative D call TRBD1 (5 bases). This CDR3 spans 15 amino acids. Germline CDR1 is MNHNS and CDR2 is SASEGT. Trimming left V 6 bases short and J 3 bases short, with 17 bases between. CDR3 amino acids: CASSDIWGGDTEAFF. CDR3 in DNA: TGTGCCAGCAGCGACATATGGGGGGGGGACACTGAAGCTTTCTTT.

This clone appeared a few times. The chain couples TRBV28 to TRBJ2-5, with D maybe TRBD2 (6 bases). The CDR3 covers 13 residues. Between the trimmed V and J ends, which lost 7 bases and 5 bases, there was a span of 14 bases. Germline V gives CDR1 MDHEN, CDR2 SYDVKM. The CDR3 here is CASTVGGWETQYF. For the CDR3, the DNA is TGTGCCAGCACCGTGGGGGGTTGGGAGACCCAGTACTTC.

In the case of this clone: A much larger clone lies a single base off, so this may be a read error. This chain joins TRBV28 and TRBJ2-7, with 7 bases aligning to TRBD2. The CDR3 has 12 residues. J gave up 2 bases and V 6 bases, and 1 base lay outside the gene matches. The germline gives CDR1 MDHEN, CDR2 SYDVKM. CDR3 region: CASRGGTYEQYF. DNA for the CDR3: TGTGCCAGCAGGGGGGGGACCTACGAGCAGTACTTC.

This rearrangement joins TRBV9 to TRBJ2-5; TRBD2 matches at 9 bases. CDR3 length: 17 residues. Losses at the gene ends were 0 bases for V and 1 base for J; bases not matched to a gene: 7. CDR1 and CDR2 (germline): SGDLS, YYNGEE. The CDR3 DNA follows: TGTGCCAGCAGCGTAGGGGTCGGCGGGGGGGCCCAAGAGACCCAGTACTTC. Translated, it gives CASSVGVGGGAQETQYF.

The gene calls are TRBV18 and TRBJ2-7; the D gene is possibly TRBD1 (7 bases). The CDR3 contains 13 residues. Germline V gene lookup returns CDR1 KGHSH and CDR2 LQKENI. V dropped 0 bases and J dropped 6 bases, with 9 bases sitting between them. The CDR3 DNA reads TGTGCCAGCTCACCACCTCAGGGGGGCGAGCAGTACTTC. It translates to CASSPPQGGEQYF.

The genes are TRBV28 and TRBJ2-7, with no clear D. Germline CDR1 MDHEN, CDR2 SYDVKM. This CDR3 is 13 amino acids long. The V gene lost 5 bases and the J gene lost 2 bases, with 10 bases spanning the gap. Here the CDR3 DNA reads TGTGCCAGCAGTCCCGCCGGTCCCTACGAGCAGTACTTC. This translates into CASSPAGPYEQYF. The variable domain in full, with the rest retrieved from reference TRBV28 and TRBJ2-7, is DVKVTQSSRYLVKRTGEKVFLECVQDMDHENMFWYRQDPGLGLRLIYFSYDVKMKEKGDIPEGYSVSREKKERFSLILESASTNQTSMYLCASSPAGPYEQYFGPGTRLTVT.

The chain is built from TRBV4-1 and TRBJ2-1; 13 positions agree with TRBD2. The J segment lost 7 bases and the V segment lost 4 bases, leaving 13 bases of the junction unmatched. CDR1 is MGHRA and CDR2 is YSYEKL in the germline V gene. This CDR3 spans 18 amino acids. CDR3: CASSLGLAGPRGGNEQFF. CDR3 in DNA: TGCGCCAGCAGCCTGGGACTAGCGGGGCCCCGCGGAGGGAATGAGCAGTTCTTC.

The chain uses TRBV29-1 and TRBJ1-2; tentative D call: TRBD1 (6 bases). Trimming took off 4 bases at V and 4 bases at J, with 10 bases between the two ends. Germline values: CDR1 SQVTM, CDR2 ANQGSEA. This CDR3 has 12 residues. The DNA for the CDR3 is TGCAGCGTTGGAGGGGACACCTATGGCTACACCTTC. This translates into CSVGGDTYGYTF.

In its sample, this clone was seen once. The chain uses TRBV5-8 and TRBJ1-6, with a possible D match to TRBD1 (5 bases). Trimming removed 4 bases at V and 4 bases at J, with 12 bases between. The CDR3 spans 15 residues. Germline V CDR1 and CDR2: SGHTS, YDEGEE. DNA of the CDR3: TGTGCCAGCAGCATCCGGGACTGGTATAATTCACCCCTCCACTTT. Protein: CASSIRDWYNSPLHF.

This chain's CDR3 is CASSEAHLGVTDTQYF. As DNA, the CDR3 is TGTGCCAGCAGTGAAGCGCATCTGGGAGTCACAGATACGCAGTATTTT. J is TRBJ2-3 and V is TRBV6-1, with a tentative D call TRBD2 (5 bases). CDR1 and CDR2 (germline): MNHNS, SASEGT. Trimming shortened V by 0 bases and J by 2 bases, and 12 bases separated the two germline ends. This CDR3 region has 16 residues.

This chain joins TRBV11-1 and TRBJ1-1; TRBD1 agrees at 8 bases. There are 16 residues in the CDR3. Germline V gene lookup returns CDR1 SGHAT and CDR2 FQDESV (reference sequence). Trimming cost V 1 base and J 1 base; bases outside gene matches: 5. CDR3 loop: CASSLGRGPGNTEAFF. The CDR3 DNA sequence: TGTGCCAGCAGCTTAGGCAGGGGGCCGGGGAACACTGAAGCTTTCTTT.

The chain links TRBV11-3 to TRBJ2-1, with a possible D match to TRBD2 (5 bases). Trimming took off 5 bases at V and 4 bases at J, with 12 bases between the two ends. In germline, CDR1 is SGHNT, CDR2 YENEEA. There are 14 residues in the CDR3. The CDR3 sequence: CASSPGREYNEQFF. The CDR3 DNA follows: TGTGCCAGCAGCCCTGGAAGGGAGTACAATGAGCAGTTCTTC.

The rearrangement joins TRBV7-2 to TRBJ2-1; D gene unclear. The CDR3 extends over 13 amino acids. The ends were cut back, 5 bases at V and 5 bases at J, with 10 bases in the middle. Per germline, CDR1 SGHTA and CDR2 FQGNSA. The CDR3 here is CASSRDWNNEQFF. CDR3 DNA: TGTGCCAGCAGCCGCGACTGGAACAATGAGCAGTTCTTC.

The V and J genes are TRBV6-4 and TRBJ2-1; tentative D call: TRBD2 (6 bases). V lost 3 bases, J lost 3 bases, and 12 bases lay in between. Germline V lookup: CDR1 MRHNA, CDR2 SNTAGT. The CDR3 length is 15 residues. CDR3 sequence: CASSEGSGHYNEQFF. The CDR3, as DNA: TGTGCCAGCAGTGAAGGTAGCGGACACTACAATGAGCAGTTCTTC.

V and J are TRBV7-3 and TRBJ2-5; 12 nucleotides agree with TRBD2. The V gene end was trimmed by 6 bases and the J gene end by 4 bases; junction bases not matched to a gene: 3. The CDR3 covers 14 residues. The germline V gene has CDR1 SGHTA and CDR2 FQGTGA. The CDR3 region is CASSLAGGGETQYF. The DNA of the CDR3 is TGTGCCAGCAGTCTAGCGGGGGGGGGAGAGACCCAGTACTTC.

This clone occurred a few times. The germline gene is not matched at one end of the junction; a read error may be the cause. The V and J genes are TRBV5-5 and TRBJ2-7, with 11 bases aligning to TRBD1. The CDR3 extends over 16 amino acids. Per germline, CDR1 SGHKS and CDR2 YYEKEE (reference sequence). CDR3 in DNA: TGCGCCAGCAGCCAAGATGGGACAGGGGGTAGGGACGAGCAGTACTTC. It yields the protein CASSQDGTGGRDEQYF.

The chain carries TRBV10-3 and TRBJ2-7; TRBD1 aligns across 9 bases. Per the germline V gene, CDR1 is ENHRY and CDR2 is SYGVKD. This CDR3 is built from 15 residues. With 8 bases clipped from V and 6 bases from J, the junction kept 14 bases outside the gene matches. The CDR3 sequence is CAIFDPGQGGLEQYF. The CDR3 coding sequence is TGTGCCATCTTCGACCCGGGACAGGGAGGTCTCGAGCAGTACTTC.